The 20 T cell receptor beta chains below come from one sample, sequenced in a study of beta chain features in type 1 diabetes. The study reverse transcribed the entire isolated RNA, so it sequenced expressed TCRB transcripts. Some clones are missing from TCRdb's copy, which holds only in-frame ones; the method was immunoSEQ multiplex PCR. The repertoire has almost 350,000 clones, roughly 8% of them found once; the top ten carry 0.44%. The material sequenced was central memory CD4+ T cells from blood. These receptors originate from a woman aged 18-29 years in good health.

V is TRBV5-6 and J is TRBJ2-7, with 8 bases lining up with TRBD2. The CDR3 extends over 16 amino acids. CDR1 SGHDT and CDR2 YYEEEE come from the germline V gene. The V and J ends lost 4 bases and 6 bases, in that order; junction bases with no gene match: 15. The CDR3 DNA sequence: TGTGCCAGCAGCCCTCGTTCACTAGCGGTAGGAAGCGAGCAGTACTTC. This gives the protein CASSPRSLAVGSEQYF.

The chain employs TRBV25-1 and TRBJ2-3, with 13 bases lining up with TRBD2. The CDR3 is 17 amino acids. Germline lookup yields CDR1 MGHDK and CDR2 SYGVNS. V gave up 6 bases and J gave up 3 bases; unmatched junction bases: 9. Written as DNA, the CDR3 is TGTGCCAGCAGCGATAGGACTAGCGGGAGTTATACAGATACGCAGTATTTT. This codes for CASSDRTSGSYTDTQYF.

The rearrangement links TRBV19 to TRBJ1-5; D uncertain. Germline V gene data show CDR1 as LNHDA and CDR2 as SQIVND (reference sequence). V gave up 4 bases and J gave up 3 bases, with 7 bases separating them. This CDR3 has 13 residues. CDR3 DNA: TGTGCCAGTAGTAGGCAGCTCAATCAGCCCCAGCATTTT. Translation: CASSRQLNQPQHF.

This clone was observed a handful of times. V and J are TRBV5-1 and TRBJ2-3, with 11 nucleotides matching TRBD2. The germline V gene has CDR1 SGHRS and CDR2 YFSETQ. Trimming at V came to 5 bases and at J to 4 bases, leaving 6 bases not matched to a gene. This CDR3 comprises 15 residues. The CDR3 spells CASSYIAGGPDTQYF. In DNA form, the CDR3 reads TGCGCCAGCAGTTATATAGCGGGAGGGCCAGATACGCAGTATTTT.

This clone was detected a few times. V and J are TRBV7-8 and TRBJ2-1, with TRBD2 identical over 13 bases. Per the germline V gene, CDR1 is SGHVS and CDR2 is FQNEAQ. This CDR3 is built from 16 residues. After removal of 3 bases from V and 6 bases from J, the junction contained 5 bases not matched to a gene. CDR3 region: CASSFRLAGGVNEQFF. CDR3 nucleotide sequence: TGTGCCAGCAGCTTTAGACTAGCGGGAGGAGTCAATGAGCAGTTCTTC.

This clone was counted a few times. The chain links TRBV20-1 to TRBJ1-2, with unresolved D. Germline V gene sequence: CDR1 DFQATT, CDR2 SNEGSKA (reference sequence). V lost 5 bases and J lost 8, with 9 bases in between. The CDR3 consists of 10 residues. The CDR3 coding sequence is TGCAGTGCTCCAGACAACGGCTACACCTTC. Residues: CSAPDNGYTF.

The genes are TRBV7-9 and TRBJ2-1; no clear D gene. Germline V gives CDR1 SEHNR, CDR2 FQNEAQ (reference sequence). CDR3 length: 13 residues. Trimming removed 2 bases from V and 9 bases from J, with 11 bases in between. CDR3 protein: CASSLLVEIEQFF. The DNA of the CDR3 is TGTGCCAGCAGCTTACTAGTAGAGATTGAGCAGTTCTTC.

This clone was picked up a small number of times. The chain uses TRBV28 and TRBJ2-5; maybe TRBD2 (6 bases). The germline CDR1 and CDR2 sequences are MDHEN and SYDVKM. Trimming stripped 4 bases from V and 4 bases from J, with 13 bases between. The CDR3 loop spans 14 amino acids. This CDR3 is CASSYPGRRETQYF. The CDR3 DNA follows: TGTGCCAGCAGTTATCCCGGGAGAAGAGAGACCCAGTACTTC.

The V call is TRBV25-1, the J call TRBJ2-5; possible D gene TRBD2, 6 bases. The CDR3 is 17 residues long. Germline CDR1 reads MGHDK; CDR2 reads SYGVNS. V lost 1 base, J lost 3 bases, and 18 bases lay in between. The CDR3 DNA is TGTGCCAGCAGTGAATTAGCGGCAGGGTGGTCGGAAGAGACCCAGTACTTC. Protein sequence: CASSELAAGWSEETQYF.

This clone was detected only a few times. V is TRBV28 and J is TRBJ2-7, with D perhaps matching TRBD1 or TRBD2 (5 bases each). Germline-derived CDR1 and CDR2 are MDHEN and SYDVKM. V was pared by 8 bases and J by 3 bases, with 17 bases between. CDR3 size: 14 residues. For the CDR3, the DNA is TGTGCCAGCGGGATACCGGGACGGTACTACGAGCAGTACTTC. Residues: CASGIPGRYYEQYF.

This clone was counted between two and nine times. This same CDR3 is encoded by further DNA sequences in the sample. This chain joins TRBV18 and TRBJ1-1; D gene unclear. Trimming pared 3 bases from V and 5 bases from J, leaving 4 bases between. The CDR3 loop spans 11 amino acids. Germline CDR1 and CDR2: KGHSH and LQKENI. The CDR3: CASSPGTEAFF. CDR3 in DNA: TGTGCCAGCTCACCGGGGACTGAAGCTTTCTTT. The full variable domain, rest sourced from reference TRBV18 and TRBJ1-1, is NAGVMQNPRHLVRRRGQEARLRCSPMKGHSHVYWYRQLPEEGLKFMVYLQKENIIDESGMPKERFSAEFPKEGPSILRIQQVVRGDSAAYFCASSPGTEAFFGQGTRLTVV.

This clone has just one count. The rearrangement links TRBV7-2 to TRBJ2-1; tentatively, D is TRBD1 (5 bases). The CDR3 length is 16 residues. CDR1 is SGHTA and CDR2 is FQGNSA in the germline V gene. The V gene lost 5 bases and the J gene lost 5 bases, with 19 bases spanning the gap. The CDR3: CASSDDLTVSNNEQFF. The DNA for the CDR3 is TGTGCCAGCAGCGACGACTTGACAGTGTCTAACAATGAGCAGTTCTTC.

This clone showed up just a few times. The V and J genes are TRBV9 and TRBJ2-1; 7 bases agree with TRBD2. CDR1 and CDR2 (germline): SGDLS, YYNGEE. With 3 bases clipped from V and 0 bases from J, the junction kept 3 bases outside the gene matches. The CDR3 totals 15 residues. As DNA, the CDR3 is TGTGCCAGCAGCGGCCGGGACTACTCCTACAATGAGCAGTTCTTC. It encodes CASSGRDYSYNEQFF.

As concerns this clone: Compared with germline, one end of the junction differs, possibly owing to a read error. The chain recombines TRBV20-1 with TRBJ1-1; D might be TRBD1 (5 bases). Germline V gene lookup returns CDR1 DFQATT and CDR2 SNEGSKA (reference sequence). This CDR3 region has 9 residues. CDR3 residues: CSSLDTRDF. DNA for the CDR3: TGCAGTTCTTTGGACACACGGGATTTT.

This clone was recorded a few times. The gene calls are TRBV29-1 and TRBJ2-7; a possible D gene is TRBD1 (6 bases). The CDR3 has 13 residues. V was pared by 7 bases and J by 3 bases, with 16 bases between. Germline V gene lookup returns CDR1 SQVTM and CDR2 ANQGSEA. The CDR3 DNA follows: TGCAGCGACCACCGACACAGGGACTACGAGCAGTACTTC. It yields the protein CSDHRHRDYEQYF.

The chain uses TRBV4-3 and TRBJ2-7; the D call may be TRBD1 or TRBD2 (5 bases each). Per the germline V gene, CDR1 is LGHNA and CDR2 is YSLEER. CDR3 length equals 16 residues. V gave up 1 base and J gave up 3 bases, with 16 bases separating them. CDR3 loop: CASSQGVGGRNYEQYF. DNA for the CDR3: TGCGCCAGCAGCCAAGGGGTTGGGGGACGGAACTACGAGCAGTACTTC.

This clone has only a few counts. The chain combines TRBV2 with TRBJ1-3; perhaps TRBD1 as D (6 bases). V was clipped by 7 bases and J by 2 bases, with 12 bases between them. The CDR3 loop spans 14 amino acids. Germline V gene sequence: CDR1 SNHLY, CDR2 FYNNEI. CDR3 protein: CASNDRTPGNTIYF. The CDR3 DNA is TGTGCCAGCAACGACAGGACCCCTGGAAACACCATATATTTT.

Only a few counts were recorded for this clone. The junction and the germline gene differ at one end; a read error may be behind it. This sequence joins TRBV7-7 and TRBJ1-2; D is unclear. CDR1 and CDR2 from the germline V gene are SSHAT and FNYEAQ (reference sequence). This CDR3 is built from 13 residues. Here the CDR3 reads CASSTRKKQGYTF. CDR3 DNA: TGTGCTAGCAGCACGCGGAAGAAGCAGGGCTACACCTTC.

This clone was counted a few times. V and J are TRBV14 and TRBJ2-7; D possibly corresponds to TRBD1 (5 bases). Trimming took off 5 bases at V and 2 bases at J, with 13 bases between the two ends. From germline, CDR1 is SGHDN and CDR2 FVKESK. This CDR3 region has 14 residues. CDR3 residues: CASSLDAGPYEQYF. CDR3 nucleotide sequence: TGTGCCAGCAGCTTGGACGCAGGGCCCTACGAGCAGTACTTC.

The chain has TRBV10-2 and TRBJ2-1, with 11 bases matching TRBD2. The CDR3 has 16 amino acids. The germline CDR1 and CDR2 sequences are WSHSY and SAAADI. With V trimmed by 1 base and J by 7 bases, 6 bases remained unmatched. The CDR3 reads CASSEFSGRASNEQFF. The CDR3 nucleotides read TGCGCCAGCAGTGAGTTTAGCGGGAGGGCCTCAAATGAGCAGTTCTTC.